Each of the 15 T cell receptor beta chains below was sequenced from the same sample in a study of identical twins' blood T cells. MiXCR was run by TCRdb on the 5' RACE reads, yielding one entry per CDR3 protein. This sample has 300,000 to 450,000 distinct CDR3 sequences, with over 25% found just once. The sample taken for sequencing was PBMCs. These receptors were taken from a woman aged 18 to 55 in good health.

The rearrangement joins TRBV6-6 to TRBJ1-2, with D unclear. The CDR3 contains 15 residues. Trimming removed 6 bases from V and 5 bases from J, with 19 bases in between. Germline CDR1 is MNHNY and CDR2 is SVGAGI (reference sequence). As DNA, the CDR3 is TGTGCCAGCAGACCGCCCCCGGACGGGGAATATGGCTACACCTTC. Encoded protein: CASRPPPDGEYGYTF.

This clonotype appeared many times. The V and J genes are TRBV7-2 and TRBJ2-1, with D uncertain. Germline V gene sequence: CDR1 SGHTA, CDR2 FQGNSA. The germline V and J ends were trimmed by 1 base and 5 bases, with 6 bases remaining between them. The CDR3 has 13 residues. The CDR3 loop reads CASSLGQNNEQFF. The CDR3, as DNA: TGTGCCAGCAGCTTAGGACAAAACAATGAGCAGTTCTTC.

Only a few counts were recorded for this clonotype. The CDR3 protein is CASSSDTLGTPLHF. The CDR3 DNA follows: TGTGCCAGCAGTTCCGACACTCTGGGCACACCCCTCCACTTT. The chain joins TRBV12-3 or TRBV12-4 to TRBJ1-6; D not resolved. V dropped 4 bases and J dropped 11 bases, with 15 bases sitting between them. The CDR3 loop spans 14 amino acids.

Notes on this clonotype: A much larger clone lies a single base off, so this may be a read error. Lacking the conserved final phenylalanine or tryptophan, this CDR3 likely reflects a read error. V gene TRBV10-3 combines with J gene TRBJ1-6; D gene unclear. CDR3 size: 13 residues. Germline assignment: CDR1 ENHRY and CDR2 SYGVKD. Between the trimmed V and J ends, which lost 2 bases and 5 bases, there was a span of 4 bases. The chain's CDR3 is CAISEKDNSPLHL. For the CDR3, the DNA is TGTGCCATCAGTGAGAAAGATAATTCACCCCTCCACCTT.

This chain joins TRBV7-9 and TRBJ1-1; tentatively, D is TRBD1 (5 bases). Per germline, CDR1 SEHNR and CDR2 FQNEAQ (reference sequence). With 5 bases removed from V and 2 bases from J, the gap between germline ends came to 15 bases. The CDR3 extends over 15 amino acids. CDR3 bases: TGTGCCAGCAGCAACGGGGCTCTTGGCAACACTGAAGCTTTCTTT. Protein sequence: CASSNGALGNTEAFF.

This sequence joins TRBV6-5 and TRBJ2-7; 11 bases map to TRBD2. Germline CDR1 reads MNHEY; CDR2 reads SVGAGI. The CDR3 is 16 amino acids. V trimming: 5 bases; J trimming: 2 bases; junction bases outside the gene matches: 8. The CDR3 sequence: CASSQTSSGGTYEQYF. For the CDR3, the DNA is TGTGCCAGCAGTCAAACATCTAGCGGGGGGACCTACGAGCAGTACTTC.

This clonotype occurred a few times. V and J are TRBV27 and TRBJ1-2, with D possibly TRBD1 on 5 matching bases. V was cut by 8 bases and J by 5 bases, with 9 bases left in between. The CDR3 loop spans 11 amino acids. Germline V gives CDR1 MNHEY, CDR2 SMNVEV (reference sequence). The CDR3 loop is CASGRAYGYTF. The CDR3 coding sequence is TGTGCCAGCGGCAGGGCTTATGGCTACACCTTC.

This clonotype occurred once. The J gene is TRBJ2-1, the V gene TRBV6-2 or TRBV6-3; 8 bases agree with TRBD2. The CDR3 runs 12 residues. Germline trimming cut 6 bases from V and 8 bases from J; bases unmatched to any gene: 3. The germline CDR1 and CDR2 sequences are MNHEY and SVGEGT. The CDR3 nucleotides are TGTGCCAGCAGGACTAGCGCTCATGAGCAGTTCTTC. It codes for CASRTSAHEQFF.

This clonotype was observed a few times. The chain recombines TRBV6-2 or TRBV6-3 with TRBJ2-1; D gene uncertain. Looked up from germline, CDR1 is MNHEY and CDR2 is SVGEGT. V lost 4 bases and J lost 5, with 18 bases in between. The CDR3 totals 16 residues. CDR3 bases: TGTGCCAGCAGTTCCCCTTCACGGATACAAAACAATGAGCAGTTCTTC. This codes for CASSSPSRIQNNEQFF.

The genes are TRBV9 and TRBJ2-7; tentative D call: TRBD2 (6 bases). With 4 bases removed from V and 2 bases from J, the gap between germline ends came to 16 bases. In germline, CDR1 is SGDLS, CDR2 YYNGEE. The length of the CDR3 is 15 residues. The CDR3 loop reads CASSPPGTRTYEQYF. In DNA form, the CDR3 reads TGTGCCAGCAGCCCACCCGGGACTCGGACCTACGAGCAGTACTTC.

This clonotype has a handful of counts. V usage is TRBV5-1 and J usage is TRBJ2-3; D unclear. V dropped 4 bases and J dropped 5 bases, with 14 bases sitting between them. This CDR3 spans 14 amino acids. The germline V gene encodes CDR1 SGHRS and CDR2 YFSETQ. The CDR3 coding sequence is TGCGCCAGCAGCCCCTTCGGCGCCAGAGATACGCAGTATTTT. Translated, it gives CASSPFGARDTQYF. Filled out from reference TRBV5-1 and TRBJ2-3, the complete variable domain reads KAGVTQTPRYLIKTRGQQVTLSCSPISGHRSVSWYQQTPGQGLQFLFEYFSETQRNKGNFPGRFSGRQFSNSRSEMNVSTLELGDSALYLCASSPFGARDTQYFGPGTRLTVL.

This clonotype was observed a few times. The chain couples TRBV29-1 to TRBJ2-6; 8 nucleotides line up with TRBD1. This CDR3 has 16 amino acids. Germline lookup yields CDR1 SQVTM and CDR2 ANQGSEA. The V and J ends lost 5 bases and 4 bases, in that order; junction bases with no gene match: 10. The CDR3: CSVYDRTGIGANVLTF. CDR3 coding DNA: TGCAGCGTTTATGACAGGACAGGGATAGGGGCCAACGTCCTGACTTTC.

This clonotype was observed a few times. The rearrangement uses TRBV7-3 and TRBJ1-1, with D maybe TRBD1 (5 bases). This CDR3 region has 13 residues. V gave up 3 bases and J gave up 11 bases, with 16 bases separating them. Germline V gives CDR1 SGHTA, CDR2 FQGTGA. The CDR3 region has the DNA TGTGCCAGCAGCTTCGGACCGACAGCCCCGGCTTTCTTT. Protein product: CASSFGPTAPAFF. Using reference TRBV7-3 and TRBJ1-1 for the parts outside the CDR3, the full variable domain is GAGVSQTPSNKVTEKGKYVELRCDPISGHTALYWYRQSLGQGPEFLIYFQGTGAADDSGLPNDRFFAVRPEGSVSTLKIQRTERGDSAVYLCASSFGPTAPAFFGQGTRLTVV.

This clonotype has just one count. One end of the junction is discordant with germline, which a read error may explain. This sequence joins TRBV20-1 and TRBJ2-7, with unresolved D. The CDR3 has 14 residues. The germline gives CDR1 DFQATT, CDR2 SNEGSKA (reference sequence). The CDR3 DNA follows: TGCAGTGCTGGATCCGGCAGGAGCTCCTACGAGCAGTACTTT. Its translation: CSAGSGRSSYEQYF.

The rearrangement links TRBV3-1 to TRBJ1-2; 7 bases map to TRBD1. J was trimmed by 3 bases and V by 5 bases; bases with no gene match: 3. This CDR3 is built from 13 residues. From germline, CDR1 is LGHDT and CDR2 YNNKEL (reference sequence). The CDR3 is CASSGDSDYGYTF. The DNA for the CDR3 is TGTGCCAGCAGCGGGGACAGCGACTATGGCTACACCTTC.